This TCR beta chain emerged from a study of cytomegalovirus exposure and HLA in healthy donors (dated by TCRdb to 2016 to 2017). As for the study more broadly: An earlier analysis of roughly 500 of the donors reported 250 to 300 Gb of sequence data and 117 million unique TCR beta sequences from about 179 million T cells. About 300 gigabases of sequencing data and 70 million to 100 million unique TCR sequences were included in an early release covering several hundred HLA-typed donors. Of the roughly 430 genotyped donors, over 65% fell in the genetic ancestry cluster associated with self-reported Caucasian donors. The study was designed to test whether signatures of past pathogen exposure could be identified by cataloging public T cell receptors. The study profiled the T cell repertoires of about 640 subjects by immunosequencing and related them to cytomegalovirus serostatus. Besides the first cohort of 500 to 700 subjects, a separate validation cohort made up of 95 to 150 different subjects was used. High-throughput TCR immunosequencing, statistical association of individual TCRs with disease status, and machine learning were combined to predict cytomegalovirus infection status. A later analysis re-examined previously published TCR beta repertoires from several hundred donors and added high-resolution HLA genotyping to investigate patterns of TCR occurrence. Rather than using new phenotypic data, the later analysis identified candidate immune exposures from TCR beta sequences and from how often those sequences occurred across donors. To decide whether each TCR beta V gene segment behaved as functional or pseudogenic, an earlier analysis of approximately 620 of the donors relied on high-throughput TCR beta sequencing. Donor age, sex, ethnicity and CMV serostatus were compiled together with the repertoire data. In a later genetic analysis, genome-wide SNP genotypes for about three fifths of the roughly 670 donors were used, and that subset was treated as a discovery cohort. All discovery cohort repertoires had been generated on a single sequencing platform. HLA typing included class I and class II loci at four-digit resolution. Typing coverage varied by locus: roughly 629-630 donors for A, B, C, DRB1 and DQB1; under 550 for DQA1; over 600 for DPA1; under 490 for DPB1. A handful of DR-DQ haplotypes were handled as single units for association and clustering because linkage in the cohort was strong. Across 300 to 400 genotyped donors of the cohort, an average of about 220,000 unique TCR beta nucleotide sequences per donor were sequenced, and 15% to 20% of those sequences were non-productive. Broader findings and caveats from the paper: In this cohort, only TCR beta chains were sequenced, and detectable features were limited by the absence of alpha or paired-chain data. A later analysis reported that several top co-occurrence clusters appeared linked to parvovirus B19, influenza, CMV and Epstein-Barr virus. The only immune exposure information available for the cohort was CMV serostatus. According to a later analysis, most CMV-associated TCR beta chains appeared to be HLA-restricted, and the HLA associations seemed to be driven largely by CMV exposure. In a later analysis, HLA-associated TCR beta chains showed more clonal expansion and lower generation probabilities than non-associated chains that were equally common. In a later analysis, the rate of TCR association differed among HLA loci, with DRB1 alleles having the most associated TCRs and HLA-C alleles having the fewest. A later genetic analysis associated a missense DCLRE1C variant with V-gene and J-gene trimming of TCR beta chains, and an independent cohort replicated the association. Linkage disequilibrium might explain the correlated functional status among segregating V segments, but an unknown experimental factor could not be excluded. In both the original and validation cohorts, the classifier was reported to diagnose cytomegalovirus status with high specificity and sensitivity. The authors suggested that the approach could potentially be extended to other disease states and immunological phenotypes. Roughly 17 rarely observed V segments, including chromosome 9 orphons, were excluded from the earlier analysis of approximately 600 of the donors because counts were too low. In an earlier analysis of under 600 of the donors, most TCR beta V segments were observed in productive rearrangements about 90% or about 30% of the time, broadly matching IMGT annotations. A later analysis associated about 17,000 TCR beta sequences with specific HLA alleles at a false discovery rate of 0.05. Roughly uniform sequencing depth across donors was assumed in presence/absence analyses, although this assumption may not hold. In a later genetic analysis, fewer N-insertions in productive TCRs were reported among donors in an Asian-associated ancestry cluster than the roughly 640-donor mean. A further reported finding was that TCR beta sequences accurately predicted the HLA-A and HLA-B alleles for most subjects in the first cohort. A cluster of highly shared sequence variants was judged likely to be a technical artifact of the sequencing pipeline. Most TCR sequences were seen in very few donors, while some public TCRs were found in many individuals. In the study, roughly 160 TCR beta chains were listed as associated with cytomegalovirus. When HLA alleles, especially DR and DQ, strongly co-occurred, attributing TCR associations to individual alleles was difficult. In vitro tests confirmed that a few of the cytomegalovirus-associated TCR beta chains recognize cytomegalovirus antigens. Because HLA typing was missing for some donors at each locus, association tests included only the typed subset.

The cohort was made up of 500 to 850 healthy bone marrow donors. All cohort members were sampled while nominally healthy, although unrecorded immune exposures were likely present. The donor tested CMV seropositive, placing the donor among the 250 to 300 seropositive members of the cohort. Each donor provided a peripheral blood sample, and peripheral blood mononuclear cells were used for TCR beta sequencing. The Qiagen DNeasy Blood Extraction Kit was used to extract genomic DNA from the blood cell samples. Library construction relied on the immunoSEQ multiplex PCR assay. For the multiplex PCR, a mixture combining 60 forward primers for TCR Vbeta segments and 13 reverse primers for TCR Jbeta segments was used. Amplification of the CDR3 region of rearranged TCR beta genes was performed with a multiplex PCR assay on genomic DNA. The Illumina HiSeq System was used to sequence the amplified TCR beta libraries as 87-base-pair reads. Regarding the original processing steps: A later analysis tallied roughly 76 million unique TCR beta chains across the approximately 670 repertoires, and approximately 12 million of those chains were shared by two or more donors. Raw reads were error-corrected and collapsed into unique sequences by a nearest-neighbor algorithm in which closely related sequences were merged to remove PCR and sequencing errors. Alignment of CDR3 sequences to IMGT reference sequences was used to assign V, D and J gene segments. Each retained sequence needed at least a six-nucleotide match to both a V gene segment and a J gene segment. Rearrangements were called productive when the CDR3 lacked stop codons and stayed in frame with V and J; all others were non-productive. CDR3 was defined according to IMGT convention as the region running from the second conserved V-encoded cysteine to the conserved J-encoded phenylalanine. The earlier analysis of some 600 of the donors excluded sequences that lacked an unambiguous match to a single V gene segment. An earlier analysis of roughly 590 of the donors called V segments functional above 56.7% productive rearrangements and segregating when the between-donor standard deviation exceeded 5%. A statistical classification framework was built for diagnosing cytomegalovirus status from the catalog of TCR beta chain sequences. In a later analysis, TCR nucleotide sequences were compared against IMGT/GENE-DB human TR gene sequences so that V and J genes could be assigned. The TCRdist pipeline was used in a later analysis to assign CDR3 sequences and most-parsimonious VDJ recombination scenarios. In a later analysis, each TCR beta chain was defined by its CDR3 amino acid sequence together with its V-gene family, and reads lacking a unique V-gene family were excluded. As a way to deal with suspected cross-contamination and a sequencing artifact, a later analysis dropped over 550 nucleotide sequences that were highly shared and had low generation probability. In a later analysis, a clonal expansion index was calculated for each public chain from normalized within-repertoire ranks of inferred template counts. In a later analysis, generation probabilities were computed using a VDJ recombination model fitted to out-of-frame rearrangements, and the results were checked against IGoR. A later analysis scored TCR-TCR, TCR-HLA and TCR-CMV co-occurrence with hypergeometric tests, applying a repertoire-size bias correction to TCR pairs. False discovery rates were estimated in a later analysis by permuting HLA or CMV assignments 20 times. In a later analysis, co-occurring TCRs were grouped using DBSCAN, and TCRdist sequence similarity was added for clustering within HLA-allele-positive subsets. Repertoires with fewer than 30,000 or more than 120,000 public chains, plus five repertoires with anomalous nucleotide sharing, were excluded from co-occurrence clustering. Sourced from immuneACCESS, this table was stored by TCRdb with only in-frame sequences that have V and J called. A share of the clones is absent; for the studies checked, an unresolved V gene accounts for under half, and the remainder has no known explanation. The V and J calls and clone size are taken from that table; D and trimming were inferred from the DNA. The sample has under 250,000 clones on record, around 81% of them singletons. The ten largest clones add up to around 8.3% of the sample.

With regard to this clone: This receptor's antigen is unknown. Nothing much larger sits one base from this clone, and base qualities are not available.

The sequence came from an older woman in good health and CMV-seropositive. The sample consisted of PBMCs.

CDR3 loop: CASSPRPSGRAAGELFF. The sequenced DNA is TGCGCCAGCAGCCCCCGGCCTAGCGGGAGGGCCGCCGGGGAGCTGTTTTTT. Here the chain combines TRBV4-1 and TRBJ2-2; 12 of the junction bases match TRBD2. The germline V gene provides CDR1 MGHRA and CDR2 YSYEKL. V has 4 bases trimmed and J has 6 bases trimmed; junction bases matching no gene number 9. The CDR3 goes from the cysteine to the phenylalanine over 17 residues. Only the CDR3 portion is preserved as DNA: 51 bases, with reading frame beginning at the first base.